This T cell receptor beta chain was identified during a study of cytomegalovirus exposure and HLA in healthy donors. Study-level results: TCR beta V- and J-gene trimming was later associated with a missense DCLRE1C variant. A classifier reportedly called cytomegalovirus status with high sensitivity and specificity.

V lost 4 bases, J lost 2 bases, and 7 bases stayed unmatched. CDR1 is LNHDA, CDR2 SQIVND, per germline (reference sequence). This CDR3 region has 17 residues. Nominal health characterized the donors when sampled, though unrecorded immune exposures were likely. A note on this clone: What it binds is unknown.

The study ran its PCR with 60 Vbeta and 13 Jbeta primers. In the source study's methods: As a later analysis found, there were approximately 80 million unique TCR beta chains, of which some 10 million were shared. Sequencing used immunoSEQ multiplex PCR; TCRdb keeps in-frame clones, though not all of them. D and trimming come from the DNA, and the V and J calls and clone size come from that table. The sample holds over 150,000 clones, 60% to 85% seen once. The clonotype comes from a woman aged 45-59 years in good health and CMV-seropositive. The chain recombines TRBV19 with TRBJ2-3; 12 bases map to TRBD2. The sequencing input was PBMCs. The CDR3 DNA reads as TGTGCCAGTAGTAAACTCACTAGCGGGGGGTACACAGATACGCAGTATTTT. It codes for CASSKLTSGGYTDTQYF.